This T cell receptor beta chain was identified during a study of blood T cell repertoires in COVID-19. Study details: PBMCs, B-cell-depleted T cells, or T cells provided the cDNA or gDNA that made up the material.

Trimming removed 4 bases from V and 1 base from J; junction bases left unmatched: 6. The CDR3 is made up of 17 amino acids. The V gene's germline CDR1 is SGHRS and CDR2 YFSETQ. As originally analysed: Estimation of nucleated cell counts was performed using reference gene primer amplification. Profiling relied on immunoSEQ multiplex PCR, and the TCRdb table lists in-frame clones only, not all of them. From that table come the V and J calls and clone size; the DNA was used to work out D and trimming. The sample shows 250,000 or so clones, about nine tenths of them seen only once. This clone was picked up one time.

Specimen: PBMCs or T cells enriched from blood (not recorded which). The TCR comes from a human donor in a cohort exposed to, infected with or recovered from COVID-19 (not recorded which). The donor label of this sample is uncertain. The genes are TRBV5-1 and TRBJ2-2; TRBD2 aligns across 11 bases. The CDR3 region is CASSGLLAGVNTGELFF. The CDR3 coding sequence is TGCGCCAGCAGCGGGCTACTAGCGGGGGTGAACACCGGGGAGCTGTTTTTT.